The 11 T cell receptor beta chains below were found in one sample sequenced in a study of OX40 agonist ivuxolimab in advanced cancers. Generated by immunoSEQ multiplex PCR, the TCRdb table keeps only in-frame clones and is missing some. The sample lists fewer than 100,000 clones, around 88% occurring once. The sequencing here drew on CD4+ or CD8+ T cells sorted from blood, taken in a trial of the OX40 agonist ivuxolimab. These receptors all stem from an adult with an advanced solid tumor such as melanoma, head and neck, liver or kidney cancer.

V is TRBV4-2 and J is TRBJ2-7, with D uncertain. Germline assignment: CDR1 LGHNA and CDR2 YNFKEQ. The CDR3 runs 16 residues. The germline V and J ends were trimmed by 0 bases and 4 bases, with 16 bases remaining between them. The CDR3 here is CASSQDTAGQNYEQYF. CDR3 bases: TGTGCCAGCAGCCAAGATACGGCAGGTCAAAATTACGAGCAGTACTTC.

The J gene is TRBJ1-1, the V gene TRBV18; 9 bases are shared with TRBD1. This CDR3 is 15 amino acids long. Trimming at V came to 4 bases and at J to 1 base, leaving 4 bases not matched to a gene. Germline V gene data show CDR1 as KGHSH and CDR2 as LQKENI. CDR3 coding DNA: TGTGCCAGCTCACGAAGGACAGGGGAGAACACTGAAGCTTTCTTT. Translated: CASSRRTGENTEAFF.

The J gene is TRBJ2-7, the V gene TRBV21-1. TRBV21-1 is noted as a pseudogene. This CDR3 has 14 residues. The CDR3, as DNA: TGTGCCAAGGGGAGGGACAGAGTTTCCTACGAGCAGTACTTC. Encoded protein: CAKGRDRVSYEQYF.

V gene TRBV18 combines with J gene TRBJ1-2; TRBD1 aligns across 7 bases. CDR3 length equals 15 residues. The J segment lost 12 bases and the V segment lost 5 bases, leaving 18 bases of the junction unmatched. The V gene's germline CDR1 is KGHSH and CDR2 LQKENI. Here the CDR3 DNA reads TGTGCCAGCTCATCTCAGGACAGGAATGGATGGCGGGACACCTTC. It yields the protein CASSSQDRNGWRDTF.

V usage is TRBV7-3 and J usage is TRBJ1-3, with D unresolved. Germline CDR1 and CDR2: SGHTA and FQGTGA. CDR3 length: 14 amino acids. V was cut by 5 bases and J by 0 bases, with 8 bases left in between. Here the CDR3 DNA reads TGTGCCAGCAGCCGCTCCGCCTCTGGAAACACCATATATTTT. Translation gives CASSRSASGNTIYF.

The chain is built from TRBV27 and TRBJ2-7, with D possibly matching TRBD1 (6 bases). The CDR3 is 13 residues long. Germline CDR1 reads MNHEY; CDR2 reads SMNVEV (reference sequence). V gave up 4 bases and J gave up 3 bases, with 10 bases separating them. CDR3 bases: TGTGCCAGCAGTTCATACAGGGTCTACGAGCAGTACTTC. Translated, it gives CASSSYRVYEQYF.

The J gene is TRBJ2-7, the V gene TRBV7-9; D could derive from TRBD1 or TRBD2 (5 bases each). V lost 0 bases to trimming and J lost 7 bases, with 10 bases between them. The CDR3 is made up of 13 amino acids. Per germline, CDR1 SEHNR and CDR2 FQNEAQ (reference sequence). CDR3 DNA: TGTGCCAGCAGCTTAGCGGGAGCAGGGGAGCAGTACTTC. It yields the protein CASSLAGAGEQYF.

This rearrangement joins TRBV6-5 to TRBJ2-2, with TRBD1 matching 9 bases. With V trimmed by 2 bases and J by 7 bases, 5 bases remained unmatched. Germline lookup yields CDR1 MNHEY and CDR2 SVGAGI. The length of the CDR3 is 15 residues. The CDR3 protein is CASSYETGGNGELFF. DNA of the CDR3: TGTGCCAGCAGTTACGAGACAGGGGGTAACGGGGAGCTGTTTTTT.

The chain couples TRBV6-1 to TRBJ1-1; D remains unclear. The CDR3 consists of 14 residues. Germline V lookup: CDR1 MNHNS, CDR2 SASEGT. Trimming pared 7 bases from V and 1 base from J, leaving 13 bases between. CDR3 DNA sequence: TGTGCCAGCACGACCCGACGCGGGAACACTGAAGCTTTCTTT. Residues: CASTTRRGNTEAFF.

The V and J genes are TRBV30 and TRBJ2-2, with D perhaps given as TRBD1 or TRBD2 (5 bases each). Trimming left V 5 bases short and J 7 bases short, with 20 bases between. Germline loops: CDR1 GTSNPN, CDR2 SVGIG (reference sequence). The CDR3 contains 15 residues. DNA for the CDR3: TGTGCCTGGGGCTCTCTCGGGGCGGCGGGCGGGGAGCTGTTTTTT. Its translation: CAWGSLGAAGGELFF.

This rearrangement joins TRBV30 to TRBJ2-5; TRBD2 aligns across 10 bases. The CDR3 totals 15 residues. Germline assignment: CDR1 GTSNPN and CDR2 SVGIG (reference sequence). CDR3 protein: CAYSRGTSVLSTQYF. DNA of the CDR3: TGTGCGTACAGCCGGGGGACTAGCGTATTGTCTACCCAGTACTTC.